This paragraph reports one T cell receptor beta chain. The sample originates from a study of spatial heterogeneity in lung cancer. The overall study: Raw reads showed each unique TCR and UMI combination turning up more than ten times on average.

Time point of the sample: sample taken at primary tumor resection. TCRs were sequenced from unsorted whole RNA of tumor, nontumor lung or PBMC. From germline, CDR1 is SGHAT and CDR2 FQDESV (reference sequence). The CDR3 spans 16 residues. Trimming removed 2 bases from V and 4 bases from J, with 14 bases in between. The library protocol tagged each TCR cDNA with a unique molecular identifier. One entry per CDR3 protein results from TCRdb running MiXCR on the 5' RACE reads. The sample yields 80,000 to 95,000 distinct CDR3 sequences, around 10% seen once. The sample consisted of PBMCs, taken at surgery. This clonotype originated in a male donor with early-stage non-small cell lung cancer. This sequence joins TRBV11-1 and TRBJ2-2; either TRBD1 or TRBD2 may supply D (5 bases each). Here the CDR3 reads CASSLRFGTSTGELFF. The CDR3 DNA reads TGTGCCAGCAGCTTAAGATTCGGGACGAGCACCGGGGAGCTGTTTTTT. Filled out from reference TRBV11-1 and TRBJ2-2, the complete variable domain reads EAEVAQSPRYKITEKSQAVAFWCDPISGHATLYWYRQILGQGPELLVQFQDESVVDDSQLPKDRFSAERLKGVDSTLKIQPAELGDSAMYLCASSLRFGTSTGELFFGEGSRLTVL.